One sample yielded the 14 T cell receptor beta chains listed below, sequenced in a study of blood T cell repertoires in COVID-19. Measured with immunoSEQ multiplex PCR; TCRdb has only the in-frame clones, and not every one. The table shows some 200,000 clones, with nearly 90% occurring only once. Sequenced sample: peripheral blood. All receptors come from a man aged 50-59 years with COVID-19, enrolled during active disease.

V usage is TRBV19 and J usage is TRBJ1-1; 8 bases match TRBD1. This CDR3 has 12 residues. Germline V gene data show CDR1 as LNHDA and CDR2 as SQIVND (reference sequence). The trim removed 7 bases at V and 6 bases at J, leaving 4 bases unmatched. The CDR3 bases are TGTGCCAGTAAGGACAGGGCCGCTGAAGCTTTCTTT. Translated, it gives CASKDRAAEAFF.

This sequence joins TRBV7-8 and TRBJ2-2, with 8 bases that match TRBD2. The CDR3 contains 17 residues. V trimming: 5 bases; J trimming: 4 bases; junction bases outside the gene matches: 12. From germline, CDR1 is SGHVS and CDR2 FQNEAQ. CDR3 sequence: CASSQLRSGRATGELFF. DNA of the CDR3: TGTGCCAGCAGCCAGCTACGAAGCGGGAGAGCCACCGGGGAGCTGTTTTTT. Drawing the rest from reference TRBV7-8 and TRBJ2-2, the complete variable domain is GAGVSQSPRYKVAKRGQDVALRCDPISGHVSLFWYQQALGQGPEFLTYFQNEAQLDKSGLPSDRFFAERPEGSVSTLKIQRTQQEDSAVYLCASSQLRSGRATGELFFGEGSRLTVL.

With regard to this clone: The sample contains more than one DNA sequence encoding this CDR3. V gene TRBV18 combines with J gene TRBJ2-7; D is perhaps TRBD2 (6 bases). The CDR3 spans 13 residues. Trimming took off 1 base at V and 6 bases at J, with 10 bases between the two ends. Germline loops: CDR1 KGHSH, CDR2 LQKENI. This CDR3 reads CASSPRGVGEQYF. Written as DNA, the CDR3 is TGTGCCAGCTCACCACGGGGGGTCGGCGAGCAGTACTTC. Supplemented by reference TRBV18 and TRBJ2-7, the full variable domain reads NAGVMQNPRHLVRRRGQEARLRCSPMKGHSHVYWYRQLPEEGLKFMVYLQKENIIDESGMPKERFSAEFPKEGPSILRIQQVVRGDSAAYFCASSPRGVGEQYFGPGTRLTVT.

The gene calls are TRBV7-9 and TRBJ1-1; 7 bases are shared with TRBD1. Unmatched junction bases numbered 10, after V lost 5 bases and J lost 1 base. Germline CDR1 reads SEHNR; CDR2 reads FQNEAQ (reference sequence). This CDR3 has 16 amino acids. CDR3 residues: CASSLDREGGNTEAFF. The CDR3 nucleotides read TGTGCCAGCAGCCTCGACAGGGAAGGAGGGAACACTGAAGCTTTCTTT.

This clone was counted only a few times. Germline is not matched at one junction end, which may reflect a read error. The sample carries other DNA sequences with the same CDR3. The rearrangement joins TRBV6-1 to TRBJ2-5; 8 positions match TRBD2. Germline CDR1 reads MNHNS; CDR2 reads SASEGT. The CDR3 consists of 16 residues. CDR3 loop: CASCDAGRGAGETQYF. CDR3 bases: TGTGCCAGCTGTGACGCGGGGCGGGGGGCGGGGGAGACCCAGTACTTC.

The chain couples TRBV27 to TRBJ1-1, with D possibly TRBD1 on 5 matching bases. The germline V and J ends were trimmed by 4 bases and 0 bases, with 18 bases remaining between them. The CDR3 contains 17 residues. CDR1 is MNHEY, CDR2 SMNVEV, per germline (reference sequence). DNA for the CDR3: TGTGCCAGCAGTTCCTACAAATTAACAGGCATGAACACTGAAGCTTTCTTT. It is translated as CASSSYKLTGMNTEAFF.

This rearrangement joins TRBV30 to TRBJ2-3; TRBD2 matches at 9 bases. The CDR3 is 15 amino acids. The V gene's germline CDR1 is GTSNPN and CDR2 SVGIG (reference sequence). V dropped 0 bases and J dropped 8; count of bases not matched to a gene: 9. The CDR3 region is CAWSVWGGGARTQYF. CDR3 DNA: TGTGCCTGGAGTGTATGGGGCGGGGGGGCCCGTACGCAGTATTTT.

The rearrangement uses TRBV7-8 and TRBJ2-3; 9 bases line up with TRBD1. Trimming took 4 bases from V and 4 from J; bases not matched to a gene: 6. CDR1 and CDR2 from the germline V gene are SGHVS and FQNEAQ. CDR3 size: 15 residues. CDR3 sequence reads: CASSSGQGRSDTQYF. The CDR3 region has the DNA TGTGCCAGCAGCTCCGGACAGGGGAGGTCAGATACGCAGTATTTT.

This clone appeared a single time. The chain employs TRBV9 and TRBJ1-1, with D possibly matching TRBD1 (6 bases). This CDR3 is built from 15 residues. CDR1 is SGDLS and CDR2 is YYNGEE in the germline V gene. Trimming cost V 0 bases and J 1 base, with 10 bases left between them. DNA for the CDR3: TGTGCCAGCAGCGTAGTGGGACACGCGAACACTGAAGCTTTCTTT. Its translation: CASSVVGHANTEAFF.

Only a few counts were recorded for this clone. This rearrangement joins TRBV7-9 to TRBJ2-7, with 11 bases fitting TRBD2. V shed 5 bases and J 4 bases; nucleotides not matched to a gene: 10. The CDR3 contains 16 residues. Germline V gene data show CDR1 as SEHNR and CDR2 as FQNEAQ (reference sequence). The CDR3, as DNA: TGTGCCAGCAGCGACCACAGGGGACTAGCGGCATACGAGCAGTACTTC. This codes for CASSDHRGLAAYEQYF. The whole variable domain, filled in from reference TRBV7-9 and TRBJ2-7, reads DTGVSQNPRHKITKRGQNVTFRCDPISEHNRLYWYRQTLGQGPEFLTYFQNEAQLEKSRLLSDRFSAERPKGSFSTLEIQRTEQGDSAMYLCASSDHRGLAAYEQYFGPGTRLTVT.

The CDR3 sequence: CASSLGPALETQYF. The CDR3 nucleotides are TGCGCCAGCAGCTTGGGTCCAGCGTTGGAGACCCAGTACTTC. The rearrangement uses TRBV5-1 and TRBJ2-5, with unresolved D. The CDR3 length is 14 residues. The germline CDR1 and CDR2 sequences are SGHRS and YFSETQ. Trimming removed 0 bases from V and 5 bases from J, with 11 bases in between.

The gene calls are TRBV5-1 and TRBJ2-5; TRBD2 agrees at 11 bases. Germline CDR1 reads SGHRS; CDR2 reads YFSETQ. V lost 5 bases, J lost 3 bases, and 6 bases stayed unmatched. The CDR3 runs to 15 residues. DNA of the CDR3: TGCGCCAGCAGGAACCCGGGACTAGCGGAAGAGACCCAGTACTTC. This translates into CASRNPGLAEETQYF.

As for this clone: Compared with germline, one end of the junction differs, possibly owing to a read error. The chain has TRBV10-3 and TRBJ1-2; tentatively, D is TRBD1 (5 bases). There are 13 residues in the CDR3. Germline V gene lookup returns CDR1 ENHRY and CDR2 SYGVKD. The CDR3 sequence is CAISDRAIYGHTF. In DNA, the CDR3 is TGTGCCATCAGTGACAGGGCCATCTATGGCCACACCTTC.

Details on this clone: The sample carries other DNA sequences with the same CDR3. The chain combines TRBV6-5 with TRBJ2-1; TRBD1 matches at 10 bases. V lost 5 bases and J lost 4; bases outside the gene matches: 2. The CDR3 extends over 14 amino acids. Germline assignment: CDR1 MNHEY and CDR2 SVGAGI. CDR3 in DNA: TGTGCCAGCAGTCGACAGGGGGCTTACAATGAGCAGTTCTTC. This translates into CASSRQGAYNEQFF.